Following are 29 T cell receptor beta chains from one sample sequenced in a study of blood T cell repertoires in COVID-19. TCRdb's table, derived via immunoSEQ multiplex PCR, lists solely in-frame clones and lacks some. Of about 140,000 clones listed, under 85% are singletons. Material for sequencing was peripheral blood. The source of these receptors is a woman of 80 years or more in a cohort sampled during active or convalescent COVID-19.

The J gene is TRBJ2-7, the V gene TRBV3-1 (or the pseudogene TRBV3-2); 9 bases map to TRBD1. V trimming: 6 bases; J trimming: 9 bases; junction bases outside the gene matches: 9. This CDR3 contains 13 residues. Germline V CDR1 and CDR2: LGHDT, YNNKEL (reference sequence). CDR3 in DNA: TGTGCCAGCAGTGGGACAGGGTTTAGGGGGCAGTACTTC. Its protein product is CASSGTGFRGQYF.

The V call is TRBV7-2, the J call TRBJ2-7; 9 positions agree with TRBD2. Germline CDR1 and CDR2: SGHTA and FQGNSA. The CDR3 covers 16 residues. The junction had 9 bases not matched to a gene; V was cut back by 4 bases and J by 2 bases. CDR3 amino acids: CASSSPGTSMTYEQYF. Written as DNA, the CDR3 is TGTGCCAGCAGCTCTCCCGGGACTAGCATGACCTACGAGCAGTACTTC.

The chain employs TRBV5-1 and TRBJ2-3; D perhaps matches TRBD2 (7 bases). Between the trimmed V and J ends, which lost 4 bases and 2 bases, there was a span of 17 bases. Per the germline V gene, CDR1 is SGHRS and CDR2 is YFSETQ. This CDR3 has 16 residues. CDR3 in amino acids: CASSLKAGAVTDTQYF. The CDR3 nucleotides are TGCGCCAGCAGCCTCAAGGCGGGGGCCGTCACAGATACGCAGTATTTT.

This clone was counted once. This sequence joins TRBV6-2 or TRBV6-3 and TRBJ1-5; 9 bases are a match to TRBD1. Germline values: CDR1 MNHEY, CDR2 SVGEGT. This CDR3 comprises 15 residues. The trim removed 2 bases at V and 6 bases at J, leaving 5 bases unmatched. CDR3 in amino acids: CASSYLRTGAQPQHF. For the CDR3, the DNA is TGTGCCAGCAGTTACCTAAGGACAGGGGCTCAGCCCCAGCATTTT.

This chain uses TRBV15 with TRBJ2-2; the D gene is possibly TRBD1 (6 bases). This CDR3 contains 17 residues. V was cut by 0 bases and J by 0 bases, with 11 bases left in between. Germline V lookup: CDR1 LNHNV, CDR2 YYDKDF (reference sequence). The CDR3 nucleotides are TGTGCCACCAGCAGAGAGGGGGACAAATCGAACACCGGGGAGCTGTTTTTT. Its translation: CATSREGDKSNTGELFF.

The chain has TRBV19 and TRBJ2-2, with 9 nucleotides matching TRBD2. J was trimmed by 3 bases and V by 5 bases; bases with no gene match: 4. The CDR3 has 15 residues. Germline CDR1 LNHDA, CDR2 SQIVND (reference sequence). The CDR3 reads CASSVIAGDTGELFF. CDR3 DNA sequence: TGTGCCAGTAGTGTAATAGCGGGGGACACCGGGGAGCTGTTTTTT.

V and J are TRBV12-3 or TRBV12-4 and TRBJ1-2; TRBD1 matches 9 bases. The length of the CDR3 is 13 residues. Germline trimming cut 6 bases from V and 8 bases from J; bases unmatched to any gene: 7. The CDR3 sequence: CASRPDRGSGYTF. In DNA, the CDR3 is TGTGCCAGCAGGCCGGACAGGGGCTCAGGCTACACCTTC.

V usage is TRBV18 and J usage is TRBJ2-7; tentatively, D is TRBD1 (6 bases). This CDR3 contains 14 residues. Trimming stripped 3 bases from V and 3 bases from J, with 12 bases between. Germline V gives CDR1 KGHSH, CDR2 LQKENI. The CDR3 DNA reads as TGTGCCAGCTCACCCCGACAGGACCACTACGAGCAGTACGTC. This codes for CASSPRQDHYEQYV.

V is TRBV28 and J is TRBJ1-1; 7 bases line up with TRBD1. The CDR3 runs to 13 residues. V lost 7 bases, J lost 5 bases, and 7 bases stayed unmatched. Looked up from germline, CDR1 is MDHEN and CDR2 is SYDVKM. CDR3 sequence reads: CASKVAGGTEAFF. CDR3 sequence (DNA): TGTGCCAGCAAGGTGGCAGGGGGGACTGAAGCTTTCTTT.

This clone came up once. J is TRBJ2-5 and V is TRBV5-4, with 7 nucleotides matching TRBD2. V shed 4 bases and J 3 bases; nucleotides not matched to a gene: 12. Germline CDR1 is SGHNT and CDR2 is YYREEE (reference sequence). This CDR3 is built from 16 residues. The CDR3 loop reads CASSVSYLAGKETQYF. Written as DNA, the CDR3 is TGTGCCAGCAGCGTTAGTTATTTAGCGGGTAAAGAGACCCAGTACTTC.

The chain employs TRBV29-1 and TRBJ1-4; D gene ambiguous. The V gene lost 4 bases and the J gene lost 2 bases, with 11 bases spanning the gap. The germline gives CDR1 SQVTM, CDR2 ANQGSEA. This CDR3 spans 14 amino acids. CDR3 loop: CSVAAGSTNEKLFF. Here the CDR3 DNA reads TGCAGCGTTGCGGCAGGTTCCACTAATGAAAAACTGTTTTTT.

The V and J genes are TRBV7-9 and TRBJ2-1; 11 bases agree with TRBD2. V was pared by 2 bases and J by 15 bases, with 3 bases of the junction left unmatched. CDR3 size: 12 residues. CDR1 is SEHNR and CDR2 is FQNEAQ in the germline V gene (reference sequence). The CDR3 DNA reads TGTGCCAGCAGCTTATTAGCGGGGGGGGTGTTCTTC. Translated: CASSLLAGGVFF.

The CDR3 sequence: CASSQAWTENTEAFF. CDR3 coding DNA: TGCGCCAGCAGCCAGGCATGGACAGAGAACACTGAAGCTTTCTTT. This chain uses TRBV4-3 with TRBJ1-1; D possibly corresponds to TRBD1 (6 bases). The CDR3 has 15 amino acids. V dropped 3 bases and J dropped 1 base, with 12 bases sitting between them. Germline CDR1 and CDR2: LGHNA and YSLEER.

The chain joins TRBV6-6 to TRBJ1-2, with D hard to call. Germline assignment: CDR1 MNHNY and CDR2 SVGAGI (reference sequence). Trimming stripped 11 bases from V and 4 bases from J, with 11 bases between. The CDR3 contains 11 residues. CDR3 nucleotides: TGTGCCGCCTCAATGAGCTATGGCTACACCTTC. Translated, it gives CAASMSYGYTF.

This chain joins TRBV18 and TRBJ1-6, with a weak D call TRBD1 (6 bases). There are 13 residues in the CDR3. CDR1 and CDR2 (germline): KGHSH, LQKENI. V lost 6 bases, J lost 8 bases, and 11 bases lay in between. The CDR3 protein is CASSSRQDSPLHF. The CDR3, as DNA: TGTGCCAGCTCTTCTAGACAGGATTCACCCCTCCACTTT. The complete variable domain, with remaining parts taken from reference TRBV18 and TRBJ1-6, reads NAGVMQNPRHLVRRRGQEARLRCSPMKGHSHVYWYRQLPEEGLKFMVYLQKENIIDESGMPKERFSAEFPKEGPSILRIQQVVRGDSAAYFCASSSRQDSPLHFGNGTRLTVT.

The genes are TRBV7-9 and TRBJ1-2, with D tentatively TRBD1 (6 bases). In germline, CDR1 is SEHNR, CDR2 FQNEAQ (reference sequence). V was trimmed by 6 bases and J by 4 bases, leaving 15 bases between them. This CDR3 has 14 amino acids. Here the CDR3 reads CASRSTGSSYGYTF. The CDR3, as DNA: TGTGCCAGCAGGTCCACAGGGTCAAGCTATGGCTACACCTTC.

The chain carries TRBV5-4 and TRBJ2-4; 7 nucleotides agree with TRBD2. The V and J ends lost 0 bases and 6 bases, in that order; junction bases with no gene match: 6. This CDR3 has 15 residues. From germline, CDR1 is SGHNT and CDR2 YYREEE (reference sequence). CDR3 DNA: TGTGCCAGCAGCTTGGGGCGGGGGATTGGAAACATTCAGTACTTC. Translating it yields CASSLGRGIGNIQYF.

CDR3 amino acids: CASSATGTGAYLEAFF. For the CDR3, the DNA is TGTGCCAGCAGCGCGACGGGGACAGGGGCTTATCTTGAAGCTTTCTTT. This rearrangement joins TRBV7-2 to TRBJ1-1, with 10 bases that match TRBD1. This CDR3 has 16 amino acids. V trimming: 5 bases; J trimming: 7 bases; junction bases outside the gene matches: 13. Germline loops: CDR1 SGHTA, CDR2 FQGNSA.

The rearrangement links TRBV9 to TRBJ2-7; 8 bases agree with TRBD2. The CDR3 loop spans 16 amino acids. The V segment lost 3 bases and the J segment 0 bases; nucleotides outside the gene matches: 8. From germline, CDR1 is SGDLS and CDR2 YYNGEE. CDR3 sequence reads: CASSAQAGESSYEQYF. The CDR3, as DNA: TGTGCCAGCAGCGCCCAAGCGGGGGAGAGCTCCTACGAGCAGTACTTC.

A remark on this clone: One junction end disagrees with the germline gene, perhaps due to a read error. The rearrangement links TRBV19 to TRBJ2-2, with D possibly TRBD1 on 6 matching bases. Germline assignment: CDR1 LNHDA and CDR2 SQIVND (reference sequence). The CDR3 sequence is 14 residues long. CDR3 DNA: TGTGCCAGTACTATATACAGGGACACCGGGGAGCTGTTTTTT. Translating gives CASTIYRDTGELFF.

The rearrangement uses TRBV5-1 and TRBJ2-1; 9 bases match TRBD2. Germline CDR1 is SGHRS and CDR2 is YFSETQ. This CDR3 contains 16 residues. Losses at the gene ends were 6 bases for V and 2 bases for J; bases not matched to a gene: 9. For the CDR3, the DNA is TGCGCCAGCAACGAACTAGCGGGCAACCCCTACAATGAGCAGTTCTTC. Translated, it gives CASNELAGNPYNEQFF.

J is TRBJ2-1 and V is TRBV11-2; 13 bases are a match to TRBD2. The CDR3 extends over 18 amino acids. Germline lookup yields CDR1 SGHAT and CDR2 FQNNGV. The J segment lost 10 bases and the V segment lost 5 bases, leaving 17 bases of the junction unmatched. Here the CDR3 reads CASSLYLGGLAGIGEQFF. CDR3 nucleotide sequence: TGTGCCAGCAGCCTATACCTCGGGGGACTAGCGGGGATCGGGGAGCAGTTCTTC.

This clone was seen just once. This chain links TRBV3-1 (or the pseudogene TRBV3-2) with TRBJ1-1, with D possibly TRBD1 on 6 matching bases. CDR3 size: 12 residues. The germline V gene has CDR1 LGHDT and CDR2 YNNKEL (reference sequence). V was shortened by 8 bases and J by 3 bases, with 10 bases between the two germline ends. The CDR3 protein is CASQGLDTEAFF. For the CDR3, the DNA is TGTGCCAGCCAGGGGCTGGACACTGAAGCTTTCTTT.

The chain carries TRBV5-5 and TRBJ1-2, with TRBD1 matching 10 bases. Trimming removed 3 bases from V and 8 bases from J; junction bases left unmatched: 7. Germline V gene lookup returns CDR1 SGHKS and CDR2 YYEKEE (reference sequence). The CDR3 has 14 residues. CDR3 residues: CASSSRQGAQGYTF. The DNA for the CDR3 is TGTGCCAGCAGCTCCAGACAGGGGGCGCAAGGCTACACCTTC. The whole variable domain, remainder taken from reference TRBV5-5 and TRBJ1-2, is DAGVTQSPTHLIKTRGQQVTLRCSPISGHKSVSWYQQVLGQGPQFIFQYYEKEERGRGNFPDRFSARQFPNYSSELNVNALLLGDSALYLCASSSRQGAQGYTFGSGTRLTVV.

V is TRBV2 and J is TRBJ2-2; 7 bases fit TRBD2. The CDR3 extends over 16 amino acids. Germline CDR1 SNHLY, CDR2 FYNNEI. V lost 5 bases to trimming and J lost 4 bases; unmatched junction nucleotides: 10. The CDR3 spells CASSPMTSSSTGELFF. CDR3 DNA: TGTGCCAGCAGTCCCATGACTAGCAGCTCCACCGGGGAGCTGTTTTTT.

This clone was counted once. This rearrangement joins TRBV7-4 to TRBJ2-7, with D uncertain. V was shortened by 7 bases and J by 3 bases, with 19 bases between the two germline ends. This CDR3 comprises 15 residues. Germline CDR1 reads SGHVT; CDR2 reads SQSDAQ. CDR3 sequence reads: CASIQFRDVNYEQYV. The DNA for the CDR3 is TGTGCCAGCATCCAATTCCGAGATGTGAACTACGAGCAGTACGTC.

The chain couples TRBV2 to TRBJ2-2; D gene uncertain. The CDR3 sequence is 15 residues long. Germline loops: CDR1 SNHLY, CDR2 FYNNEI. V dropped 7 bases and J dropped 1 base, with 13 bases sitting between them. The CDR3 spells CASNYFGKNTGELFF. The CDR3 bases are TGTGCCAGCAACTATTTCGGAAAGAACACCGGGGAGCTGTTTTTT.

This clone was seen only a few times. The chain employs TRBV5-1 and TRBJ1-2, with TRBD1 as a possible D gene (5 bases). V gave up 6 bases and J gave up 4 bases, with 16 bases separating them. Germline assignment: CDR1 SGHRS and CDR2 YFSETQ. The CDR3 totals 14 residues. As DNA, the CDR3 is TGCGCCAGCACCCCGGACACCCTTAGCTATGGCTACACCTTC. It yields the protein CASTPDTLSYGYTF.

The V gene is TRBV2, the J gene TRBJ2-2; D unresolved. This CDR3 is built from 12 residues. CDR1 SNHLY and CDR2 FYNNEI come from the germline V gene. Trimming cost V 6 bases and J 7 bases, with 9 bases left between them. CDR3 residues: CASRRPGGELFF. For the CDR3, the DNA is TGTGCCAGCAGGCGACCAGGCGGGGAGCTGTTTTTT.